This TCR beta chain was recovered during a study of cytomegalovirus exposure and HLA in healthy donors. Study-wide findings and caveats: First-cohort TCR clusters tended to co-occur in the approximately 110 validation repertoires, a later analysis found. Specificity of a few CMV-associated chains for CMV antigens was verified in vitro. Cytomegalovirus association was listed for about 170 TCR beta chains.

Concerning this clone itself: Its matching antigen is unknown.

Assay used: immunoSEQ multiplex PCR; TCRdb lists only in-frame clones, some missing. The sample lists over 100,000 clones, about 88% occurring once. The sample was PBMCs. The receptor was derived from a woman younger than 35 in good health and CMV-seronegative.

CDR3 amino acids: CASTTNTDSYGYTF. The DNA for the CDR3 is TGTGCCAGCACCACCAATACGGACAGCTATGGCTACACCTTC. This rearrangement joins TRBV9 to TRBJ1-2, with D possibly matching TRBD1 (6 bases). V lost 6 bases to trimming and J lost 4 bases, with 16 bases between them. This CDR3 contains 14 residues. Germline V lookup: CDR1 SGDLS, CDR2 YYNGEE.